This T cell receptor beta chain comes out of a study of blood T cell repertoires in COVID-19. Profiled with immunoSEQ multiplex PCR; TCRdb holds only in-frame clones, not every one. The table shows fewer than 350,000 clones, with 85% occurring only once. Recruitment covered roughly 24 US areas and drew participants whose ages spanned 18 to 89 years. This CDR3 spans 15 amino acids. Per the germline V gene, CDR1 is SGDLS and CDR2 is YYNGEE. Trimming left V 3 bases short and J 4 bases short, with 16 bases between. This clone was seen only once. The gene calls are TRBV9 and TRBJ1-1; the D is unclear. Sequencing was done on a sample of PBMCs or T cells enriched from blood (not recorded which). The source of this sequence is a woman between 45 and 60 years old who had recovered from COVID-19. Here the CDR3 reads CASSAWPGEGTEAFF. The CDR3 DNA follows: TGTGCCAGCAGCGCCTGGCCCGGGGAAGGCACTGAAGCTTTCTTT. The full variable domain, rest sourced from reference TRBV9 and TRBJ1-1, is DSGVTQTPKHLITATGQRVTLRCSPRSGDLSVYWYQQSLDQGLQFLIQYYNGEERAKGNILERFSAQQFPDLHSELNLSSLELGDSALYFCASSAWPGEGTEAFFGQGTRLTVV.